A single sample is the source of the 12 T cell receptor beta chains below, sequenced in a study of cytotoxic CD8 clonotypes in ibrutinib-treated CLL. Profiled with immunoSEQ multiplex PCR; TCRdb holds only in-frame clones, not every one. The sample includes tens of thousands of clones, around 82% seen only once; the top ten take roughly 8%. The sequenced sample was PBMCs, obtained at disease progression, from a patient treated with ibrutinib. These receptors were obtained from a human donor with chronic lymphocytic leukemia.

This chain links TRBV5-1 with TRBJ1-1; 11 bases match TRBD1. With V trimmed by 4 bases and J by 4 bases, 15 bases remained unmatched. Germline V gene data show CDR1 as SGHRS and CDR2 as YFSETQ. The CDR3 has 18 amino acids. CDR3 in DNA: TGCGCCAGCAGCGGAAGTCGGACAGGGGGCGTAGTAGGCACTGAAGCTTTCTTT. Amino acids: CASSGSRTGGVVGTEAFF.

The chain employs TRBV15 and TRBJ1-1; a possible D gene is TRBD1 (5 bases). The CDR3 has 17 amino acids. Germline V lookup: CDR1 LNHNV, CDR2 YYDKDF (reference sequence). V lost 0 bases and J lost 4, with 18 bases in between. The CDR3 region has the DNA TGTGCCACCAGCAGAGATCGTATCTTGGGGGGGTTCACTGAAGCTTTCTTT. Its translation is CATSRDRILGGFTEAFF.

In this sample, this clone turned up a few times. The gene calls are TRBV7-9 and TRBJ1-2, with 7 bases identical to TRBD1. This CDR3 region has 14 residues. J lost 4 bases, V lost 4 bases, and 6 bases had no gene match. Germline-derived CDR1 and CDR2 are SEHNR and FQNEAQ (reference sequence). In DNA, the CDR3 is TGTGCCAGCAGCTCTCGGGACAGCGGCTATGGCTACACCTTC. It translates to CASSSRDSGYGYTF.

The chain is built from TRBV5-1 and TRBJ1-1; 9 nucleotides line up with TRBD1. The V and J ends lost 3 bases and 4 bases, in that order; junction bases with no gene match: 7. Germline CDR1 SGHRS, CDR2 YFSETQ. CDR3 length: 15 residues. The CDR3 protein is CASSWATGGPTEAFF. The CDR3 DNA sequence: TGCGCCAGCAGCTGGGCGACAGGGGGTCCCACTGAAGCTTTCTTT.

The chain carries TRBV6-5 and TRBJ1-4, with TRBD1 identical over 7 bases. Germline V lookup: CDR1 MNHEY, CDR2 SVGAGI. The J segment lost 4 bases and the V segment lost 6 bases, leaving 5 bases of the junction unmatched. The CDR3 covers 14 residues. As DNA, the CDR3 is TGTGCCAGCAGGCGGACAGGTGGTAATGAAAAACTGTTTTTT. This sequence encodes CASRRTGGNEKLFF.

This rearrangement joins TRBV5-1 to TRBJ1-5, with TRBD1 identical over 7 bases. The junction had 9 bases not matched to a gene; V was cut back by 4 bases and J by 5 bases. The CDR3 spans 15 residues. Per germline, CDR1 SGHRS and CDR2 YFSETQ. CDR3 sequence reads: CASSLGPRGDQPQHF. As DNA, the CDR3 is TGCGCCAGCAGCCTTGGTCCCAGGGGGGATCAGCCCCAGCATTTT.

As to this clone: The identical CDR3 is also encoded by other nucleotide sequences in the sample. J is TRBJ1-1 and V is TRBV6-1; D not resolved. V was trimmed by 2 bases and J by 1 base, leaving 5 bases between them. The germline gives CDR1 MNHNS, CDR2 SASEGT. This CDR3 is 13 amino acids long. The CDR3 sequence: CASSERENTEAFF. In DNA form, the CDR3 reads TGTGCCAGCAGTGAAAGGGAGAACACTGAAGCTTTCTTT.

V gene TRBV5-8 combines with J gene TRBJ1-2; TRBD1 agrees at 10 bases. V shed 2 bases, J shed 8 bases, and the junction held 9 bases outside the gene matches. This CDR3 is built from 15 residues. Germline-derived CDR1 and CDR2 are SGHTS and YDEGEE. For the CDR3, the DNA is TGTGCCAGCAGCTTAGGGACAGGGGTAGTTGTCGGCTACACCTTC. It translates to CASSLGTGVVVGYTF.

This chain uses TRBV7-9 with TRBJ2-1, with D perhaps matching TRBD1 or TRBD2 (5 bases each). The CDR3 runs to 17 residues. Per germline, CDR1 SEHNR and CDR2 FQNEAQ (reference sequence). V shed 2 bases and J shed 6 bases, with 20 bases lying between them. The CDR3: CASSLIPLGWDPNEQFF. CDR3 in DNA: TGTGCCAGCAGCTTAATCCCACTGGGTTGGGACCCCAATGAGCAGTTCTTC.

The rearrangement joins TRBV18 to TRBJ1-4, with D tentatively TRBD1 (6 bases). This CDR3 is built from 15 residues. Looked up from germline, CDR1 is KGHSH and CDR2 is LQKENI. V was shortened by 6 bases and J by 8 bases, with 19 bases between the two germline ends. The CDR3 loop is CASSQYRAGSEKLFF. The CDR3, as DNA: TGTGCCAGCTCCCAGTACAGGGCTGGATCGGAAAAACTGTTTTTT.

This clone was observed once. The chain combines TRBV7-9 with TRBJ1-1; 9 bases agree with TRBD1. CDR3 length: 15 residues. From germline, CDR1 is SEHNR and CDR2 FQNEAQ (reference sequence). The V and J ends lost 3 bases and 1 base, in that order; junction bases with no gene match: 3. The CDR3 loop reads CASSLGQGANTEAFF. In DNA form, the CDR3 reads TGTGCCAGCAGCTTGGGACAGGGAGCGAACACTGAAGCTTTCTTT.

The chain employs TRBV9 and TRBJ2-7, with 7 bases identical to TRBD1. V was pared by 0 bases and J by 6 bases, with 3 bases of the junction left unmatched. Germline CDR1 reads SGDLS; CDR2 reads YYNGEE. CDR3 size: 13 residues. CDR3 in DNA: TGTGCCAGCAGCGTAGGGACAGGACTCGAGCAGTACTTC. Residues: CASSVGTGLEQYF.